The 22 T cell receptor beta chains listed next were all sequenced from one sample in a study of blood T cells in healthy people across ages. Through a sample-barcoded 5' primer and a J-beta primer mix, a second PCR was run for roughly 7 to 11 cycles. From the 5' RACE reads, TCRdb called clonotypes with MiXCR, one entry per CDR3 protein. The table includes roughly 680,000 distinct CDR3 sequences, roughly half detected once. Sequenced sample: blood. Receptor source: a woman older than 75 in good health.

V usage is TRBV2 and J usage is TRBJ1-4; tentatively, D is TRBD1 (5 bases). Germline V gene data show CDR1 as SNHLY and CDR2 as FYNNEI. The CDR3 consists of 15 residues. Trimming left V 5 bases short and J 8 bases short, with 18 bases between. The CDR3 nucleotides read TGTGCCAGCAGTTCCGAAGCCTTGCGGGGGGAAAAACTGTTTTTT. Translated, it gives CASSSEALRGEKLFF.

This sequence joins TRBV12-3 or TRBV12-4 and TRBJ2-2, with TRBD1 identical over 9 bases. V gave up 0 bases and J gave up 8 bases; unmatched junction bases: 10. This CDR3 contains 17 residues. The CDR3 loop is CASSLAQWTGDTGELFF. CDR3 nucleotide sequence: TGTGCCAGCAGTTTAGCGCAGTGGACAGGGGATACAGGGGAGCTGTTTTTT.

CDR3 in amino acids: CSARAPRSGVNYGYTF. CDR3 coding DNA: TGCAGTGCTAGAGCCCCCCGATCAGGGGTCAACTATGGCTACACCTTC. The V call is TRBV20-1, the J call TRBJ1-2, with D possibly TRBD1 on 6 matching bases. Trimming stripped 1 base from V and 2 bases from J, with 17 bases between. The CDR3 runs 16 residues. Germline V gene lookup returns CDR1 DFQATT and CDR2 SNEGSKA (reference sequence).

This clonotype was picked up many times. The rearrangement links TRBV11-2 to TRBJ2-5, with 7 bases fitting TRBD2. CDR3 length equals 16 residues. The V and J ends lost 1 base and 5 bases, in that order; junction bases with no gene match: 10. Germline CDR1 reads SGHAT; CDR2 reads FQNNGV. In DNA, the CDR3 is TGTGCCAGCAGCTTAGGGGTGCTAGCGGACGTTGAGACCCAGTACTTC. The encoded protein is CASSLGVLADVETQYF.

This chain links TRBV2 with TRBJ1-1; D ambiguous. Germline CDR1 is SNHLY and CDR2 is FYNNEI. V shed 7 bases and J shed 0 bases, with 6 bases lying between them. The CDR3 loop spans 12 amino acids. The CDR3 DNA sequence: TGTGCCAGCATGCCGCTGAACACTGAAGCTTTCTTT. Protein: CASMPLNTEAFF.

There are many counts of this clonotype. This chain joins TRBV20-1 and TRBJ2-2; tentative D call: TRBD1 (6 bases). Trimming took 6 bases from V and 0 from J, leaving 14 bases between them. This CDR3 comprises 15 residues. Per the germline V gene, CDR1 is DFQATT and CDR2 is SNEGSKA (reference sequence). The CDR3 DNA follows: TGCAGTGCCACCCGGGACACCGCGAACACCGGGGAGCTGTTTTTT. Amino acids: CSATRDTANTGELFF.

V gene TRBV4-1 combines with J gene TRBJ2-2; 7 bases are a match to TRBD2. The junction had 11 bases not matched to a gene; V was cut back by 4 bases and J by 3 bases. CDR3 length: 17 amino acids. Per the germline V gene, CDR1 is MGHRA and CDR2 is YSYEKL. The chain's CDR3 is CASSRRTGGSDTGELFF. CDR3 bases: TGCGCCAGCAGCCGACGGACTGGCGGGAGTGACACCGGGGAGCTGTTTTTT.

This clonotype came up a few times. The chain recombines TRBV5-1 with TRBJ2-1; TRBD2 matches 8 bases. In germline, CDR1 is SGHRS, CDR2 YFSETQ. The CDR3 totals 14 residues. J gave up 7 bases and V 2 bases, and 5 bases lay outside the gene matches. The CDR3 reads CASSFNQRGNEQFF. The CDR3 DNA follows: TGCGCCAGCAGCTTCAACCAGCGGGGGAATGAGCAGTTCTTC.

In its sample, this clonotype was seen many times. This sequence joins TRBV29-1 and TRBJ2-4; no definite D call. Trimming took off 0 bases at V and 0 bases at J, with 15 bases between the two ends. The CDR3 covers 17 residues. Looked up from germline, CDR1 is SQVTM and CDR2 is ANQGSEA. The CDR3 DNA follows: TGCAGCGTTGAAGATTATGGAGAATGGGGAGCCAAAAACATTCAGTACTTC. It encodes CSVEDYGEWGAKNIQYF.

In this sample, this clonotype turned up a few times. V gene TRBV11-1 combines with J gene TRBJ2-1, with D hard to call. CDR3 length: 14 amino acids. The V end was cut by 5 bases, the J end by 6 bases, with 14 bases between. In germline, CDR1 is SGHAT, CDR2 FQDESV (reference sequence). The DNA for the CDR3 is TGTGCCAGCAGCCCCGCCAGAATCGGCAATGAGCAGTTCTTC. Translating gives CASSPARIGNEQFF.

This clonotype was seen ten or more times. The chain combines TRBV9 with TRBJ2-5; D is unclear. The CDR3 runs 14 residues. The V end lost 4 bases, the J end lost 5 bases, and 15 bases lay between the germline ends. CDR1 is SGDLS and CDR2 is YYNGEE in the germline V gene. The CDR3 loop reads CASSPAVFRETQYF. CDR3 coding DNA: TGTGCCAGCAGCCCAGCCGTCTTCCGGGAGACCCAGTACTTC.

Of note for this clonotype: A much larger clone differs from this one at a single base, so this may be a read error. CDR3 sequence: CASSQERQGSYEQYF. Written as DNA, the CDR3 is TGCGCCAGCAGCCAAGAGAGACAGGGCTCCTACGAGCAGTACTTC. The chain uses TRBV4-1 and TRBJ2-7; 7 bases map to TRBD1. Trimming removed 0 bases from V and 0 bases from J; junction bases left unmatched: 2. This CDR3 comprises 15 residues. The germline V gene encodes CDR1 MGHRA and CDR2 YSYEKL.

CDR3 protein: CASSLQRTDIQYF. CDR3 coding DNA: TGTGCCAGCAGTTTGCAACGGACAGACATTCAGTACTTC. V usage is TRBV28 and J usage is TRBJ2-4, with D possibly being TRBD1 (6 bases). The V end lost 3 bases, the J end lost 8 bases, and 11 bases lay between the germline ends. CDR1 is MDHEN, CDR2 SYDVKM, per germline. This CDR3 contains 13 residues.

V usage is TRBV20-1 and J usage is TRBJ2-4; D unresolved. The CDR3 is 15 amino acids. CDR1 and CDR2 from the germline V gene are DFQATT and SNEGSKA (reference sequence). V was cut by 1 base and J by 0 bases, with 10 bases left in between. The CDR3 nucleotides read TGCAGTGCTAGAGGAGTGGACCTAGCCAAAAACATTCAGTACTTC. This sequence encodes CSARGVDLAKNIQYF.

The chain employs TRBV9 and TRBJ2-2, with TRBD2 matching over 11 bases. Germline assignment: CDR1 SGDLS and CDR2 YYNGEE. The J segment lost 6 bases and the V segment lost 0 bases, leaving 13 bases of the junction unmatched. The CDR3 spans 19 residues. The CDR3 DNA reads as TGTGCCAGCAGCGTAGGTCCGCTAGCGGGAGGAGGAACAGCCGGGGAGCTGTTTTTT. Its translation is CASSVGPLAGGGTAGELFF. Using reference TRBV9 and TRBJ2-2 for the parts outside the CDR3, the full variable domain is DSGVTQTPKHLITATGQRVTLRCSPRSGDLSVYWYQQSLDQGLQFLIQYYNGEERAKGNILERFSAQQFPDLHSELNLSSLELGDSALYFCASSVGPLAGGGTAGELFFGEGSRLTVL.

The chain carries TRBV25-1 and TRBJ2-1; TRBD1 matches at 9 bases. The trim removed 4 bases at V and 7 bases at J, leaving 8 bases unmatched. This CDR3 has 15 residues. Germline V gene sequence: CDR1 MGHDK, CDR2 SYGVNS. The CDR3 loop is CASSGPHDRGNEQFF. The CDR3 DNA is TGTGCCAGCAGTGGACCCCATGACAGGGGGAATGAGCAGTTCTTC.

The chain joins TRBV7-2 to TRBJ2-3; 8 bases align to TRBD2. The V and J ends lost 1 base and 4 bases, in that order; junction bases with no gene match: 13. Germline values: CDR1 SGHTA, CDR2 FQGNSA. This CDR3 is 18 amino acids long. The CDR3 sequence: CASSLVIAGGGVADTQYF. The CDR3 DNA is TGTGCCAGCAGCTTAGTGATCGCGGGAGGAGGGGTCGCAGATACGCAGTATTTT.

This clonotype was observed at least ten times. The CDR3 DNA is TGCGCCAGCAGCTGGGGGGGCACCCAGGAATCCTACGAGCAGTACTTC. Its protein is CASSWGGTQESYEQYF. The V call is TRBV5-1, the J call TRBJ2-7; D is possibly TRBD2 (7 bases). V lost 3 bases and J 1 base, leaving 17 bases between the germline ends. Germline assignment: CDR1 SGHRS and CDR2 YFSETQ. This CDR3 has 16 residues.

This clonotype was found many times. V is TRBV12-3 or TRBV12-4 and J is TRBJ1-2; D remains ambiguous. Trimming shortened V by 4 bases and J by 5 bases, and 11 bases separated the two germline ends. This CDR3 has 13 amino acids. The CDR3 loop is CASSYSRVYGYTF. Here the CDR3 DNA reads TGTGCCAGCAGTTATAGTCGAGTTTATGGCTACACCTTC.

The genes are TRBV20-1 and TRBJ2-7, with 9 bases identical to TRBD1. The length of the CDR3 is 16 residues. V lost 3 bases to trimming and J lost 0 bases; unmatched junction nucleotides: 9. CDR1 and CDR2 from the germline V gene are DFQATT and SNEGSKA (reference sequence). CDR3 coding DNA: TGCAGTGCTAGCCCAGCCGGACAGGGGATCTCCTACGAGCAGTACTTC. Amino acids: CSASPAGQGISYEQYF.

This chain uses TRBV20-1 with TRBJ2-7; 13 positions agree with TRBD2. The V gene end was trimmed by 3 bases and the J gene end by 3 bases; junction bases not matched to a gene: 2. Germline-derived CDR1 and CDR2 are DFQATT and SNEGSKA (reference sequence). The CDR3 contains 14 residues. This CDR3 is CSARRTSGSYEQYF. The CDR3 bases are TGCAGTGCTAGGAGGACTAGCGGGAGCTACGAGCAGTACTTC.

The count of this clonotype is one. This may be a read error, as it is one base from a much larger clone. The chain couples TRBV20-1 to TRBJ2-5; TRBD2 agrees at 7 bases. The CDR3 consists of 14 residues. From germline, CDR1 is DFQATT and CDR2 SNEGSKA (reference sequence). After removal of 5 bases from V and 11 bases from J, the junction contained 17 bases not matched to a gene. CDR3 loop: CSAPRDYGSREQYF. Here the CDR3 DNA reads TGCAGTGCTCCTAGGGACTATGGAAGTCGTGAGCAGTACTTC.